Here is one TCR beta chain with its context. Under the authors' procedure: Cell counts per sample came from amplifying reference gene primers. Data came from immunoSEQ multiplex PCR; TCRdb stores just in-frame clones and leaves some out. The V and J calls and the clone size are those of that table, but D and trimming were determined from the DNA. The sample holds nearly 350,000 clones; about 90% are singletons and the top ten take over 0.8%. These data are taken from a study of blood T cell repertoires in COVID-19. Clinical histories supplied by participants themselves formed the basis of cohort assignment. From germline, CDR1 is KGHSH and CDR2 LQKENI. The trim removed 2 bases at V and 1 base at J, leaving 9 bases unmatched. The CDR3 is made up of 19 amino acids.

Source material: PBMCs or T cells enriched from blood (not recorded which). The chain has TRBV18 and TRBJ2-1, with 12 bases that match TRBD2. This receptor was obtained from a woman in her twenties or thirties who had recovered from COVID-19. Here the CDR3 DNA reads TGTGCCAGCTCACCAATGCCTAGCGGGGGGGCACGGTCCTACAATGAGCAGTTCTTC. It translates to CASSPMPSGGARSYNEQFF.